The 24 T cell receptor beta chains presented below share a single source sample, sequenced in a study of blood T cells in healthy people across ages. With a J-beta primer mix and a sample-barcoded 5' primer, a second PCR ran roughly 7 to 11 cycles. TCRdb independently ran MiXCR on the 5' RACE reads; one entry per CDR3 protein. This table holds some 760,000 distinct CDR3 sequences, 20% to 30% found once. These same records also appear under a second study, on T cells of mothers and their children.

The sample consisted of blood. These receptors all stem from a boy aged 5-17 years in good health.

The chain links TRBV6-5 to TRBJ2-7, with a weak D call TRBD2 (5 bases). The end of the DNA is better explained by TRBJ2-1, so the J call may be wrong. The CDR3 length is 12 residues. Germline loops: CDR1 MNHEY, CDR2 SVGAGI. The DNA for the CDR3 is TGTGCCAGCAGTTTAGAGGGTCATGAGCAGTTCTTC. Protein sequence: CASSLEGHEQFF.

The V gene is TRBV7-9, the J gene TRBJ2-7; 9 positions match TRBD2. CDR3 length: 18 amino acids. Germline CDR1 SEHNR, CDR2 FQNEAQ (reference sequence). The V gene end was trimmed by 5 bases and the J gene end by 4 bases; junction bases not matched to a gene: 18. For the CDR3, the DNA is TGTGCCAGCAGCCCCCTCCGGGGGTTAGCGGGAGTTTTATACGAGCAGTACTTC. Translation: CASSPLRGLAGVLYEQYF.

There are a few counts of this clonotype. The chain couples TRBV20-1 to TRBJ2-3; TRBD2 aligns across 9 bases. This CDR3 region has 15 residues. V lost 6 bases and J lost 1; bases outside the gene matches: 8. Per the germline V gene, CDR1 is DFQATT and CDR2 is SNEGSKA (reference sequence). The CDR3 coding sequence is TGCAGTGCGGAGGGCGTAGCGGGGGGCACAGATACGCAGTATTTT. It codes for CSAEGVAGGTDTQYF.

The rearrangement joins TRBV7-2 to TRBJ2-5; TRBD1 matches 7 bases. J lost 1 base, V lost 1 base, and 15 bases had no gene match. From germline, CDR1 is SGHTA and CDR2 FQGNSA. This CDR3 spans 19 amino acids. The chain's CDR3 is CASSLDVGGRFGAQETQYF. The DNA for the CDR3 is TGTGCCAGCAGCTTAGACGTAGGGGGCCGCTTCGGGGCCCAAGAGACCCAGTACTTC.

The rearrangement joins TRBV20-1 to TRBJ2-7; 8 bases map to TRBD2. Germline V gene sequence: CDR1 DFQATT, CDR2 SNEGSKA (reference sequence). CDR3 length: 16 residues. V gave up 1 base and J gave up 2 bases; unmatched junction bases: 10. The CDR3 nucleotides are TGCAGTGCTAGAGTCTACGGGAGGGCGTGGGCCTACGAGCAGTACTTC. Protein sequence: CSARVYGRAWAYEQYF.

The chain combines TRBV7-9 with TRBJ1-6; 12 nucleotides match TRBD1. With 5 bases clipped from V and 6 bases from J, the junction kept 2 bases outside the gene matches. This CDR3 spans 15 amino acids. Germline V gene sequence: CDR1 SEHNR, CDR2 FQNEAQ (reference sequence). In DNA, the CDR3 is TGTGCCAGCAGCGGGGACAGGGGGCGTAATTCACCCCTCCACTTT. It specifies CASSGDRGRNSPLHF.

J is TRBJ1-2 and V is TRBV27, with TRBD1 matching over 8 bases. V lost 7 bases and J lost 4; bases outside the gene matches: 23. Germline V gives CDR1 MNHEY, CDR2 SMNVEV (reference sequence). The CDR3 loop spans 19 amino acids. CDR3 DNA: TGTGCCAGCACTCATACCTATCGCTATCAGGGGGCGTCGAGCTATGGCTACACCTTC. This translates into CASTHTYRYQGASSYGYTF.

This clonotype was counted only a few times. The CDR3 bases are TGCAGCGTTGAAGGGGGGGGCCTCTACGAGCAGTACTTC. Residues: CSVEGGGLYEQYF. The V and J genes are TRBV29-1 and TRBJ2-7, with a tentative D call TRBD2 (7 bases). The CDR3 runs to 13 residues. Germline V gene lookup returns CDR1 SQVTM and CDR2 ANQGSEA. V lost 1 base, J lost 3 bases, and 10 bases lay in between.

The chain combines TRBV6-5 with TRBJ2-1; tentative D call: TRBD2 (5 bases). This CDR3 has 14 residues. V was trimmed by 8 bases and J by 4 bases, leaving 15 bases between them. Germline loops: CDR1 MNHEY, CDR2 SVGAGI. The CDR3 loop is CASGTPERYNEQFF. The DNA of the CDR3 is TGTGCCAGCGGCACCCCGGAGCGGTACAATGAGCAGTTCTTC.

J is TRBJ1-1 and V is TRBV11-2; possible D gene TRBD1, 6 bases. The CDR3 length is 14 residues. Germline CDR1 is SGHAT and CDR2 is FQNNGV. V was shortened by 6 bases and J by 4 bases, with 15 bases between the two germline ends. The CDR3 DNA is TGTGCCAGCAGGTATACGGGGGGCGGCACTGAAGCTTTCTTT. Amino acids: CASRYTGGGTEAFF. The whole variable domain, filled in from reference TRBV11-2 and TRBJ1-1, reads EAGVAQSPRYKIIEKRQSVAFWCNPISGHATLYWYQQILGQGPKLLIQFQNNGVVDDSQLPKDRFSAERLKGVDSTLKIQPAKLEDSAVYLCASRYTGGGTEAFFGQGTRLTVV.

This rearrangement joins TRBV7-9 to TRBJ1-4; no firm D call. CDR1 and CDR2 (germline): SEHNR, FQNEAQ (reference sequence). Trimming took off 6 bases at V and 2 bases at J, with 7 bases between the two ends. The CDR3 runs to 13 residues. The CDR3 loop is CASSFWTNEKLFF. The DNA of the CDR3 is TGTGCCAGCAGTTTTTGGACTAATGAAAAACTGTTTTTT.

V is TRBV7-9 and J is TRBJ2-5; D possibly corresponds to TRBD2 (5 bases). Germline-derived CDR1 and CDR2 are SEHNR and FQNEAQ (reference sequence). This CDR3 has 15 residues. V was cut by 5 bases and J by 4 bases, with 17 bases left in between. CDR3 nucleotides: TGTGCCAGCAGCCGAACTACCTCTAGCACAGAGACCCAGTACTTC. Translated, it gives CASSRTTSSTETQYF.

The rearrangement joins TRBV9 to TRBJ2-2; 7 bases agree with TRBD1. The CDR3 extends over 15 amino acids. The V and J ends lost 3 bases and 1 base, in that order; junction bases with no gene match: 3. Per the germline V gene, CDR1 is SGDLS and CDR2 is YYNGEE. The CDR3 reads CASSGQGQNTGELFF. The CDR3 DNA is TGTGCCAGCAGCGGACAGGGCCAGAACACCGGGGAGCTGTTTTTT.

The V gene is TRBV6-4, the J gene TRBJ1-1; D unclear. CDR1 MRHNA and CDR2 SNTAGT come from the germline V gene. The CDR3 extends over 14 amino acids. V lost 6 bases to trimming and J lost 3 bases, with 14 bases between them. The CDR3 region is CASSARHGDTEAFF. CDR3 in DNA: TGTGCCAGCAGCGCAAGACACGGGGACACTGAAGCTTTCTTT.

This clonotype turned up a few times. The gene calls are TRBV24-1 and TRBJ2-5; 10 bases match TRBD2. The J call may be in error: the DNA end matches TRBJ2-7 better. The CDR3 sequence is 16 residues long. Germline V lookup: CDR1 KGHDR, CDR2 SFDVKD. The CDR3 sequence is CATSDTSGRAPHEQYF. In DNA, the CDR3 is TGTGCCACCAGTGATACCAGCGGGAGGGCCCCCCACGAGCAGTACTTC.

The chain couples TRBV29-1 to TRBJ2-5; D possibly matches TRBD1 or TRBD2 (5 bases each). Germline V CDR1 and CDR2: SQVTM, ANQGSEA. CDR3 length: 15 amino acids. V gave up 0 bases and J gave up 1 base, with 12 bases separating them. In DNA, the CDR3 is TGCAGCGTTGAAGATCGAGAGGGGATCCAAGAGACCCAGTACTTC. Protein product: CSVEDREGIQETQYF. The full variable domain, its missing parts supplied by reference TRBV29-1 and TRBJ2-5, is SAVISQKPSRDICQRGTSLTIQCQVDSQVTMMFWYRQQPGQSLTLIATANQGSEATYESGFVIDKFPISRPNLTFSTLTVSNMSPEDSSIYLCSVEDREGIQETQYFGPGTRLLVL.

J is TRBJ2-5 and V is TRBV29-1, with 7 bases identical to TRBD2. With V trimmed by 0 bases and J by 11 bases, 9 bases remained unmatched. The CDR3 totals 13 residues. CDR1 SQVTM and CDR2 ANQGSEA come from the germline V gene. CDR3 bases: TGCAGCGTTGAAGATCGAGCGGGAAGGGAGCAGTACTTC. It yields the protein CSVEDRAGREQYF.

This clonotype was observed a few times. The chain uses TRBV20-1 and TRBJ2-3, with a possible D match to TRBD2 (7 bases). There are 14 residues in the CDR3. The V end was cut by 7 bases, the J end by 4 bases, with 18 bases between. Germline lookup yields CDR1 DFQATT and CDR2 SNEGSKA (reference sequence). CDR3 sequence reads: CSVQVRGRADTQYF. Written as DNA, the CDR3 is TGCAGTGTACAGGTGCGGGGGCGCGCAGATACGCAGTATTTT.

For the CDR3, the DNA is TGCAGCGCCGGGGGGGGACTAGCGGGGGCTGCGACCTATTTT. As protein: CSAGGGLAGAATYF. The chain recombines TRBV29-1 with TRBJ2-3, with TRBD2 matching over 14 bases. The CDR3 runs to 14 residues. Trimming removed 7 bases from V and 15 bases from J; junction bases left unmatched: 15. The germline gives CDR1 SQVTM, CDR2 ANQGSEA.

This clonotype has only a few counts. The chain couples TRBV20-1 to TRBJ2-3; weak D call: TRBD1 (6 bases). In germline, CDR1 is DFQATT, CDR2 SNEGSKA (reference sequence). The V and J ends lost 3 bases and 5 bases respectively, with 18 bases between them. The CDR3 sequence is 15 residues long. Here the CDR3 reads CSASKGGRGGDTQYF. For the CDR3, the DNA is TGCAGTGCTAGTAAAGGAGGCAGGGGTGGAGATACGCAGTATTTT.

The gene calls are TRBV4-3 and TRBJ1-5; D remains unclear. The CDR3 is made up of 15 amino acids. Trimming pared 1 base from V and 7 bases from J, leaving 14 bases between. Per germline, CDR1 LGHNA and CDR2 YSLEER. CDR3 in amino acids: CASSQAQGYGQPQHF. The DNA for the CDR3 is TGCGCCAGCAGCCAAGCCCAAGGGTACGGACAGCCCCAGCATTTT.

The chain employs TRBV7-2 and TRBJ2-2; D not resolved. V was cut by 4 bases and J by 7 bases, with 16 bases left in between. CDR3 length: 15 residues. Germline CDR1 and CDR2: SGHTA and FQGNSA. The CDR3 nucleotides are TGTGCCAGCAGCTGGTGGTCGGGCTCGTTCGGGGAGCTGTTTTTT. It specifies CASSWWSGSFGELFF. Combining the CDR3 with reference TRBV7-2 and TRBJ2-2 gives the whole variable domain GAGVSQSPSNKVTEKGKDVELRCDPISGHTALYWYRQSLGQGLEFLIYFQGNSAPDKSGLPSDRFSAERTGGSVSTLTIQRTQQEDSAVYLCASSWWSGSFGELFFGEGSRLTVL.

The chain links TRBV20-1 to TRBJ2-7; either TRBD1 or TRBD2 may fit D (6 bases each). The germline V gene has CDR1 DFQATT and CDR2 SNEGSKA (reference sequence). The CDR3 runs to 14 residues. Trimming left V 6 bases short and J 7 bases short, with 22 bases between. CDR3 sequence reads: CSAAGRSLGGEQYF. The DNA for the CDR3 is TGCAGTGCGGCAGGACGGTCCTTAGGGGGGGAGCAGTACTTC.

V is TRBV29-1 and J is TRBJ2-7; D possibly matches TRBD1 or TRBD2 (5 bases each). Germline CDR1 reads SQVTM; CDR2 reads ANQGSEA. Trimming cost V 7 bases and J 4 bases, with 14 bases left between them. The CDR3 is 12 residues long. CDR3 DNA: TGCAGCGCCGCCAGGGACGGTTACGAGCAGTACTTC. Its translation is CSAARDGYEQYF.